This is a list of T cell receptor beta chains from one sample in a study of blood T cells in healthy people across ages. TCRdb passed the 5' RACE reads through MiXCR, listing each CDR3 protein once. The repertoire has about 1.4 million distinct CDR3 sequences, around 59% of them found once; the top ten carry 6.7%. The source material was blood. The source is a young man in good health. CDR3s include the opening cysteine and the closing phenylalanine or tryptophan. The order of the fields is V gene, D gene, clone size, J gene, CDR3 DNA, CDR3 protein. A D gene is named only where the DNA matches it firmly. Size values are once, few and many counts, or a class for expanded clones, and some rows have none.

V gene: TRBV6-6; D gene: TRBD1; clone size: NA; J gene: TRBJ1-1; CDR3 DNA: TGTGCCAGCAAGCACAGGGGGATGAACACTGAAGCTTTCTTT; CDR3 protein: CASKHRGMNTEAFF
V gene: TRBV27; D gene: NA; clone size: NA; J gene: TRBJ2-7; CDR3 DNA: TGTGCCAGCAGTTTAGAGAGCGGACGTGGTCCTTACGAGCAGTACTTC; CDR3 protein: CASSLESGRGPYEQYF
V gene: TRBV29-1; D gene: TRBD2; clone size: NA; J gene: TRBJ2-7; CDR3 DNA: TGCAGCGTTTTGGGGGGGGACGGATATTACAATGAGCAGTACTTC; CDR3 protein: CSVLGGDGYYNEQYF
V gene: TRBV14; D gene: TRBD2; clone size: NA; J gene: TRBJ2-7; CDR3 DNA: TGTGCCAGCAGACCGACTAGCGGGGACAGTAGCTCCTACAATGAGCAGTACTTC; CDR3 protein: CASRPTSGDSSSYNEQYF
V gene: TRBV3-1; D gene: TRBD2; clone size: NA; J gene: TRBJ2-1; CDR3 DNA: TGTGCCAGCAGCCAAGATCTTCGGAGACTAGCGGTCAATGAGCAGTTCTTC; CDR3 protein: CASSQDLRRLAVNEQFF
V gene: TRBV5-1; D gene: NA; clone size: NA; J gene: TRBJ2-1; CDR3 DNA: TGCGCCAGCAGCTTGGCCTATGGGTCCGATGAGCAGTTCTTC; CDR3 protein: CASSLAYGSDEQFF
V gene: TRBV25-1; D gene: NA; clone size: NA; J gene: TRBJ2-7; CDR3 DNA: TGTGCCAGCAGTGAATTTGCAGGGCAGCCCTACGAGCAGTACTTC; CDR3 protein: CASSEFAGQPYEQYF
V gene: TRBV4-1; D gene: TRBD2; clone size: NA; J gene: TRBJ2-1; CDR3 DNA: TGCGCCAGCAGCCCTATAGCGGGAGGCCAATACAATGAGCGGTTCTTC; CDR3 protein: CASSPIAGGQYNERFF
V gene: TRBV10-3; D gene: TRBD1; clone size: NA; J gene: TRBJ2-3; CDR3 DNA: TGTGCCATCAGGGTTGGGGGACGACAGGGGGTTTGGCAAGATACGCAGTATTTT; CDR3 protein: CAIRVGGRQGVWQDTQYF
V gene: TRBV4-3; D gene: TRBD2; clone size: NA; J gene: TRBJ2-3; CDR3 DNA: TGCGCCAGCAGCCATTTTAGCGGGGGAGACACAGATACGCAGTATTTT; CDR3 protein: CASSHFSGGDTDTQYF
V gene: TRBV29-1; D gene: NA; clone size: once; J gene: TRBJ1-2; CDR3 DNA: TGCAGCGTTGAAATACCAGGGGAGAACTATGGCTACACCTTC; CDR3 protein: CSVEIPGENYGYTF
V gene: TRBV20-1; D gene: TRBD2; clone size: NA; J gene: TRBJ2-7; CDR3 DNA: TGCAGTGCCCAAGTAGGAGGACTAGCGGGGACACTATCCTACAATGAGCAGTACTTC; CDR3 protein: CSAQVGGLAGTLSYNEQYF
V gene: TRBV29-1; D gene: NA; clone size: few; J gene: TRBJ1-4; CDR3 DNA: TGCAGCGTTTTACAGGGAAGTGGTGAAAAACTGTTTTTT; CDR3 protein: CSVLQGSGEKLFF
V gene: TRBV27; D gene: NA; clone size: NA; J gene: TRBJ1-1; CDR3 DNA: TGTGCCAGCAGTTCCCTACAGGGTCAGAACACTGAAGCTTTCTTT; CDR3 protein: CASSSLQGQNTEAFF
V gene: TRBV5-1; D gene: TRBD1; clone size: NA; J gene: TRBJ2-7; CDR3 DNA: TGCGCCAGCAGCGTGGGACAGGGGGAATCCTACGAGCAGTACTTC; CDR3 protein: CASSVGQGESYEQYF
V gene: TRBV29-1; D gene: TRBD2; clone size: NA; J gene: TRBJ2-3; CDR3 DNA: TGCAGCGTCCCCCGCCCTAGCGGGAGTCGGGATACGCAGTATTTT; CDR3 protein: CSVPRPSGSRDTQYF
V gene: TRBV2; D gene: NA; clone size: NA; J gene: TRBJ2-1; CDR3 DNA: TGTGCCACCCAGGGTGATGAGCAGTTCTTC; CDR3 protein: CATQGDEQFF
V gene: TRBV15; D gene: NA; clone size: NA; J gene: TRBJ1-1; CDR3 DNA: TGTGCCACCAGCAGAGATCGGGGTAGGGCCCGAGGGGCTTTCTTT; CDR3 protein: CATSRDRGRARGAFF
V gene: TRBV5-1; D gene: NA; clone size: NA; J gene: TRBJ1-2; CDR3 DNA: TGCGCCAGCAATACAGGGCGTCGGGATGGCTACACCTTC; CDR3 protein: CASNTGRRDGYTF
V gene: TRBV20-1; D gene: NA; clone size: NA; J gene: TRBJ1-5; CDR3 DNA: TGCAGTGCTAAGGACCCTACGGGTCAGCCCCAGCATTTT; CDR3 protein: CSAKDPTGQPQHF
V gene: TRBV12-3/TRBV12-4; D gene: NA; clone size: once; J gene: TRBJ2-7; CDR3 DNA: TGTGCCAGCAGTGCAGGCGGCAGGGAAAGCTTCGAGCAGTACTTC; CDR3 protein: CASSAGGRESFEQYF
V gene: TRBV2; D gene: TRBD1; clone size: NA; J gene: TRBJ1-4; CDR3 DNA: TGTGCCAGCATCGGACAGGGCGATACAACTAATGAAAAACTGTTTTTT; CDR3 protein: CASIGQGDTTNEKLFF
V gene: TRBV29-1; D gene: TRBD1; clone size: NA; J gene: TRBJ2-7; CDR3 DNA: TGCAGCGTCCGAGGGACAGGGCTTGGGTCGGACGAGCAGTACTTC; CDR3 protein: CSVRGTGLGSDEQYF
V gene: TRBV20-1; D gene: NA; clone size: NA; J gene: TRBJ2-3; CDR3 DNA: TGCAGTGCCAAACACCCGCCATCTTCGCAGTATTTT; CDR3 protein: CSAKHPPSSQYF
V gene: TRBV10-3; D gene: TRBD1; clone size: NA; J gene: TRBJ1-5; CDR3 DNA: TGTGCCATCAGTGCGTCAGGGGGAGATTATCAGCCCCAGCATTTT; CDR3 protein: CAISASGGDYQPQHF
V gene: TRBV29-1; D gene: TRBD1; clone size: NA; J gene: TRBJ2-5; CDR3 DNA: TGCAGCGTTGAGACAGGGAGGACCCAGTACTTC; CDR3 protein: CSVETGRTQYF
V gene: TRBV7-9; D gene: NA; clone size: NA; J gene: TRBJ2-1; CDR3 DNA: TGTGCCTGCAGCTTAGTCCTACGTCCAGGGATTAACTCCTACAATGAGCAGTTCTTC; CDR3 protein: CACSLVLRPGINSYNEQFF
V gene: TRBV5-1; D gene: TRBD2; clone size: NA; J gene: TRBJ2-7; CDR3 DNA: TGCGCCAGCAGCTTGTCGTCTAGCGGGACAACGTTCTACGAGCAGTACTTC; CDR3 protein: CASSLSSSGTTFYEQYF
V gene: TRBV5-1; D gene: NA; clone size: NA; J gene: TRBJ2-3; CDR3 DNA: TGCGCCAGCAGCTCAGAGGGGGATACGCAGTATTTT; CDR3 protein: CASSSEGDTQYF
V gene: TRBV7-2; D gene: TRBD1; clone size: NA; J gene: TRBJ2-7; CDR3 DNA: TGTGCCAGCAGCCCAGGACAGGGAAGGGGGTGCGAGCAGTACTTC; CDR3 protein: CASSPGQGRGCEQYF
V gene: TRBV11-2; D gene: TRBD2; clone size: NA; J gene: TRBJ2-7; CDR3 DNA: TGTGCCAGCAGCAACTCTGTAGCGGGCTACGAGCAGTACTTC; CDR3 protein: CASSNSVAGYEQYF
V gene: TRBV14; D gene: NA; clone size: once; J gene: TRBJ1-3; CDR3 DNA: TGTGCCAGCAGCCAAGGACACAGCTCTGGAAACACCTTATATTTT; CDR3 protein: CASSQGHSSGNTLYF
V gene: TRBV20-1; D gene: NA; clone size: NA; J gene: TRBJ2-2; CDR3 DNA: TGCAGTGCTAGAGTGCTAGGAGGGGCGGGGACCGGGGAGCTGTTTTTT; CDR3 protein: CSARVLGGAGTGELFF
V gene: TRBV4-1; D gene: TRBD2; clone size: NA; J gene: TRBJ2-3; CDR3 DNA: TGCGCCAGCAGCCAAGATCCGAGCGGGGGGGGGACAGATACGCAGTATTTT; CDR3 protein: CASSQDPSGGGTDTQYF
V gene: TRBV11-2; D gene: TRBD1; clone size: NA; J gene: TRBJ2-6; CDR3 DNA: TGTGCCAGCAGTAAAGGGACAGGGGTTGGGACCAACGTCCTGACTTTC; CDR3 protein: CASSKGTGVGTNVLTF
V gene: TRBV5-8; D gene: NA; clone size: NA; J gene: TRBJ2-3; CDR3 DNA: TGTGCCAGCACTCTCGGGTATAGGGGAGGAGATACGCAGTATTTT; CDR3 protein: CASTLGYRGGDTQYF
V gene: TRBV4-1; D gene: NA; clone size: NA; J gene: TRBJ2-7; CDR3 DNA: TGCGCCAGCAGCATTCTTCCTCCGGGAGCTCAGGTCGGCGAGCAGTACTTC; CDR3 protein: CASSILPPGAQVGEQYF
V gene: TRBV23-1; D gene: NA; clone size: NA; J gene: TRBJ1-2; CDR3 DNA: TGCGCCAGCAGTCAATTACACAGGGCCTCCGAGGGCTACACCTTC; CDR3 protein: CASSQLHRASEGYTF
V gene: TRBV20-1; D gene: NA; clone size: few; J gene: TRBJ1-6; CDR3 DNA: TGCAGTGCTAGAGATTTCTTGGATCCCTTTAATTCACCCCTCCACTTT; CDR3 protein: CSARDFLDPFNSPLHF
V gene: TRBV7-8; D gene: NA; clone size: NA; J gene: TRBJ2-7; CDR3 DNA: TGTGCCAGCAGCTTTGATCCCTTGCGATTGAAGCCCCACTACGAGCAGTACTTC; CDR3 protein: CASSFDPLRLKPHYEQYF
V gene: TRBV4-1; D gene: NA; clone size: few; J gene: TRBJ1-1; CDR3 DNA: TGCGCCAGCAGCCTTACGATTGGACAGCCAGAAGCTTTCTTT; CDR3 protein: CASSLTIGQPEAFF
V gene: TRBV9; D gene: NA; clone size: NA; J gene: TRBJ2-5; CDR3 DNA: TGTGCCAGCAGCGCACTACAGGGAATCGGGGAGACCCAGTACTTC; CDR3 protein: CASSALQGIGETQYF
V gene: TRBV6-2/TRBV6-3; D gene: NA; clone size: NA; J gene: TRBJ2-1; CDR3 DNA: TGTGCCAGCAGTTACCCGCTTGGAGATGCGCTTAATGAGCAGTTCTTC; CDR3 protein: CASSYPLGDALNEQFF
V gene: TRBV6-2/TRBV6-3; D gene: NA; clone size: few; J gene: TRBJ2-3; CDR3 DNA: TGTGCCAGCAGTTCGCACCTCACAGATACGCAGTATTTT; CDR3 protein: CASSSHLTDTQYF
V gene: TRBV7-6; D gene: NA; clone size: NA; J gene: TRBJ1-1; CDR3 DNA: TGTGCCAGCAGCCCAAGGCAGGGCGATAACACTGAAGCTTTCTTT; CDR3 protein: CASSPRQGDNTEAFF
V gene: TRBV6-1; D gene: TRBD2; clone size: once; J gene: TRBJ2-1; CDR3 DNA: TGTGCCAGCGGGACTAGCTTTGGGGATGAGCAGTTCTTC; CDR3 protein: CASGTSFGDEQFF
V gene: TRBV3-1; D gene: NA; clone size: NA; J gene: TRBJ2-5; CDR3 DNA: TGTGCCAGCAGCCAAGAATATCAGGTCCAAGAGACCCAGTACTTC; CDR3 protein: CASSQEYQVQETQYF